This entry concerns a single T cell receptor beta chain. The data originate from a study of blood T cell repertoires in COVID-19. About the research overall: The study drew acute and convalescent COVID-19 samples from the United States, Italy and Spain.

Per the authors' pipeline: Counts of nucleated cells, estimated from reference gene primer amplification, were obtained. The protocol was immunoSEQ multiplex PCR, while the TCRdb copy is restricted to in-frame clones and leaves out a portion. V, J and clone size reflect that table, while D and trimming were determined from the DNA. The sample includes around 100,000 clones, 92% seen only once; the top ten take roughly 2.1%. Followed over time, Seattle patients had been enrolled while infection was active. The clonotype was recovered from a woman between 50 and 59 years old with COVID-19, enrolled during active disease. Input material: peripheral blood.

This chain's CDR3 is CASSHPTGQNTEAFF. CDR3 sequence (DNA): TGTGCCAGCAGTCACCCAACAGGGCAGAACACTGAAGCTTTCTTT. The genes are TRBV6-5 and TRBJ1-1; weak D call: TRBD1 (6 bases). Germline values: CDR1 MNHEY, CDR2 SVGAGI. V lost 5 bases and J lost 1, with 14 bases in between. There are 15 residues in the CDR3.